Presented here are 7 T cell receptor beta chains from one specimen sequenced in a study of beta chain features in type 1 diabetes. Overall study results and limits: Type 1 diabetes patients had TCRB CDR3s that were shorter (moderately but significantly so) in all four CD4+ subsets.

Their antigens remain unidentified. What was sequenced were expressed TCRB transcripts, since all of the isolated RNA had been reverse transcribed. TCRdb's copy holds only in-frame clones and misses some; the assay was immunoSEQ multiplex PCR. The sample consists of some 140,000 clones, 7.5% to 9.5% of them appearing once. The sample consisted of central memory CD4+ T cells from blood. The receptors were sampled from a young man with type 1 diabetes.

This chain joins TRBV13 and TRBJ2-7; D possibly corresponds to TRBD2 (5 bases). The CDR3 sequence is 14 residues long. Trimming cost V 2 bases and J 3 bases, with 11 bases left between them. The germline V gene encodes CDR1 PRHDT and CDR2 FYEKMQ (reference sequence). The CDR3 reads CASSLLVSDYEQYF. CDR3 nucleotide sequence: TGTGCCAGCAGCTTATTGGTTAGCGACTACGAGCAGTACTTC.

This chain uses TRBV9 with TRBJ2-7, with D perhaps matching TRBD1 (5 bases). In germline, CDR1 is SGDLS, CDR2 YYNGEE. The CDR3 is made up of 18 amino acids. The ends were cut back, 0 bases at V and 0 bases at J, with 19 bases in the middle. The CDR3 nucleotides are TGTGCCAGCAGCGTAGTTTCAGGGCGAGACCGGGTCTCCTACGAGCAGTACTTC. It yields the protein CASSVVSGRDRVSYEQYF.

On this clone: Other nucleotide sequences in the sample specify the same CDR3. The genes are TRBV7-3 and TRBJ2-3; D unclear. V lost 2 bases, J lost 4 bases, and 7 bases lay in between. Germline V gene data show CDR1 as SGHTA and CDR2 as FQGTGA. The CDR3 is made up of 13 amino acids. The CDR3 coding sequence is TGTGCCAGCAGCTTAGGGCAAGCAGATACGCAGTATTTT. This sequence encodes CASSLGQADTQYF.

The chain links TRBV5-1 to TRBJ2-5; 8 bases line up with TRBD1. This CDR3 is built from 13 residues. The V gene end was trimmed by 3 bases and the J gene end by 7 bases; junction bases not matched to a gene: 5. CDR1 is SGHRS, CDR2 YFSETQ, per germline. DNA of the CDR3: TGCGCCAGCAGCTACACAGGGGGTGGGACCCAGTACTTC. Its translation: CASSYTGGGTQYF.

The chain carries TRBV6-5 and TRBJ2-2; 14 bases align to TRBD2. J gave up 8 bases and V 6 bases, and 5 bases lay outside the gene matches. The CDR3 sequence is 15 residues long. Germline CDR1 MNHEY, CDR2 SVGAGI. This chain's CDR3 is CASSQGLAGVGELFF. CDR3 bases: TGTGCCAGCAGCCAGGGACTAGCGGGGGTGGGGGAGCTGTTTTTT.

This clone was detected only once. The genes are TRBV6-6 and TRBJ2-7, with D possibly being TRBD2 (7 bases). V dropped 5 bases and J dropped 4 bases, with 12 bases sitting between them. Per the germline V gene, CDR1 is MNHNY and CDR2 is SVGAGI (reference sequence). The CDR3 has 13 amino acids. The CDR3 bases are TGTGCCAGCAGTCGGGGGGCGTCTTACGAGCAGTACTTC. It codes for CASSRGASYEQYF.

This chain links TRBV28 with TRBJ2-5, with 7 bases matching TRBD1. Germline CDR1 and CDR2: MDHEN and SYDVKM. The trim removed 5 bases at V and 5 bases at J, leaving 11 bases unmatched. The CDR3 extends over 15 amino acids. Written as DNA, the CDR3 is TGTGCCAGCAGTCCAGACAGGGCGAAAGAGGAGACCCAGTACTTC. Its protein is CASSPDRAKEETQYF.